What follows are 8 T cell receptor beta chains derived from one specimen sequenced in a study of cytomegalovirus exposure and HLA in healthy donors. The study ran its PCR with 60 Vbeta and 13 Jbeta primers. Profiling relied on immunoSEQ multiplex PCR, and the TCRdb table lists in-frame clones only, not all of them. Of 130,000 or so clones in the sample, roughly 85% were seen once. Sequencing used PBMCs. The receptors were sampled from a woman in her 30s in good health and CMV-seropositive.

The J gene is TRBJ2-7, the V gene TRBV2; 10 positions match TRBD2. The junction had 2 bases not matched to a gene; V was cut back by 6 bases and J by 0 bases. Germline V gene sequence: CDR1 SNHLY, CDR2 FYNNEI. The CDR3 runs to 14 residues. The CDR3 DNA sequence: TGTGCCAGCAGGTCTAGCGGGGGCTCCTACGAGCAGTACTTC. This encodes CASRSSGGSYEQYF.

The chain has TRBV7-3 and TRBJ2-2; 8 nucleotides line up with TRBD1. In germline, CDR1 is SGHTA, CDR2 FQGTGA. The CDR3 consists of 15 residues. J gave up 7 bases and V 0 bases, and 4 bases lay outside the gene matches. CDR3 residues: CASSLTRDRFGELFF. The CDR3 DNA reads as TGTGCCAGCAGCTTAACAAGGGACAGGTTCGGGGAGCTGTTTTTT.

The CDR3 DNA reads as TGTGCCAGCAGCGTAGGCATTACTAGCGGCCAAGAGACCCAGTACTTC. It codes for CASSVGITSGQETQYF. This chain joins TRBV9 and TRBJ2-5; 8 bases agree with TRBD2. Germline V gene data show CDR1 as SGDLS and CDR2 as YYNGEE. Losses at the gene ends were 0 bases for V and 1 base for J; bases not matched to a gene: 5. This CDR3 has 16 residues.

There are a few counts of this clone. The genes are TRBV30 and TRBJ2-1, with 7 nucleotides matching TRBD2. The CDR3 contains 15 residues. Germline lookup yields CDR1 GTSNPN and CDR2 SVGIG (reference sequence). J gave up 7 bases and V 0 bases, and 9 bases lay outside the gene matches. The DNA of the CDR3 is TGTGCCTGGAGTGTCCTTGGACTAGTAGGGAATGAGCAGTTCTTC. Its translation: CAWSVLGLVGNEQFF.

The V gene is TRBV6-1, the J gene TRBJ1-2; TRBD1 might be the D (5 bases). Per the germline V gene, CDR1 is MNHNS and CDR2 is SASEGT. This CDR3 contains 13 residues. Trimming cost V 5 bases and J 5 bases, with 12 bases left between them. The CDR3 is CASSSSGGYGYTF. The CDR3 DNA is TGTGCCAGCAGTAGCTCGGGGGGATATGGCTACACCTTC.

In its sample, this clone was seen a few times. The chain couples TRBV14 to TRBJ2-5, with 14 bases fitting TRBD2. CDR3 length: 15 amino acids. With 4 bases clipped from V and 5 bases from J, the junction kept 3 bases outside the gene matches. From germline, CDR1 is SGHDN and CDR2 FVKESK. The CDR3 loop reads CASSLGTSGSETQYF. CDR3 in DNA: TGTGCCAGCAGCCTCGGGACTAGCGGGAGTGAGACCCAGTACTTC.

The chain recombines TRBV7-9 with TRBJ1-3; D not resolved. The CDR3 loop spans 17 amino acids. The germline gives CDR1 SEHNR, CDR2 FQNEAQ (reference sequence). Trimming took off 1 base at V and 4 bases at J, with 17 bases between the two ends. The DNA of the CDR3 is TGTGCCAGCAGCTTAGAAGGTGGGCAGGCCAGAGGAAACACCATATATTTT. Residues: CASSLEGGQARGNTIYF.

Here the CDR3 DNA reads TGTGCCTGGGAGGGTCTGACTAGCAGCTACGAGCAGTACTTC. It translates to CAWEGLTSSYEQYF. V usage is TRBV30 and J usage is TRBJ2-7; 7 bases line up with TRBD2. J was trimmed by 3 bases and V by 5 bases; bases with no gene match: 10. CDR3 length: 14 residues. CDR1 is GTSNPN, CDR2 SVGIG, per germline (reference sequence).